What follows are 11 T cell receptor beta chains derived from one specimen sequenced in a study of patients and donors after allogeneic stem cell transplantation. TCRdb fed the RT-PCR reads into MiXCR, producing one record per CDR3 protein. This sample carries fewer than 200,000 distinct CDR3 sequences, 25% to 35% of them seen once, and the ten largest clones take roughly 3%. The sequencing input was blood, either unsorted or a sorted T cell fraction (not recorded which). Receptors were obtained from a human donor who was either an allogeneic HSCT recipient or a stem cell or donor lymphocyte infusion donor (not recorded which). It is not recorded whose cells these are; they may come from a transplant donor.

The V gene is TRBV9, the J gene TRBJ2-7; TRBD2 matches at 7 bases. J gave up 1 base and V 3 bases, and 7 bases lay outside the gene matches. CDR3 size: 15 residues. Germline CDR1 reads SGDLS; CDR2 reads YYNGEE. CDR3 sequence: CASSAGGTLSYEQYF. The CDR3, as DNA: TGTGCCAGCAGCGCCGGGGGGACCCTTTCCTACGAGCAGTACTTC.

In its sample, this clonotype was seen a few times. The chain combines TRBV20-1 with TRBJ2-7; D remains unclear. The V end was cut by 0 bases, the J end by 0 bases, with 6 bases between. This CDR3 contains 13 residues. CDR1 is DFQATT and CDR2 is SNEGSKA in the germline V gene (reference sequence). The DNA of the CDR3 is TGCAGTGCTAGAGACCGCACCTCCTACGAGCAGTACTTC. Translating gives CSARDRTSYEQYF.

This clonotype was observed a few times. This chain uses TRBV4-1 with TRBJ1-5; TRBD1 matches at 8 bases. V lost 3 bases, J lost 5 bases, and 9 bases stayed unmatched. The CDR3 is 16 amino acids. The V gene's germline CDR1 is MGHRA and CDR2 YSYEKL. The CDR3, as DNA: TGCGCCAGCAGCCACGGTAGGACAGGGAAGGATCAGCCCCAGCATTTT. This gives the protein CASSHGRTGKDQPQHF.

A few counts support this clonotype. CDR3 protein: CASRVSNQPQHF. The CDR3 DNA follows: TGTGCCAGCAGAGTCAGCAATCAGCCCCAGCATTTT. The chain uses TRBV28 and TRBJ1-5; no clear D. Trimming left V 6 bases short and J 1 base short, with 4 bases between. This CDR3 has 12 amino acids. Germline CDR1 and CDR2: MDHEN and SYDVKM. Full variable domain (rest looked up from reference TRBV28 and TRBJ1-5): DVKVTQSSRYLVKRTGEKVFLECVQDMDHENMFWYRQDPGLGLRLIYFSYDVKMKEKGDIPEGYSVSREKKERFSLILESASTNQTSMYLCASRVSNQPQHFGDGTRLSIL.

This clonotype has more than one count but fewer than ten. This chain uses TRBV20-1 with TRBJ1-1; a weak D match, TRBD1 (5 bases). This CDR3 is built from 14 residues. CDR1 is DFQATT and CDR2 is SNEGSKA in the germline V gene (reference sequence). Trimming shortened V by 6 bases and J by 0 bases, and 14 bases separated the two germline ends. The CDR3 reads CSASSRVMNTEAFF. CDR3 bases: TGCAGTGCATCGAGCAGGGTCATGAACACTGAAGCTTTCTTT.

This clonotype was picked up a small number of times. The chain links TRBV5-1 to TRBJ2-7, with no clear D. The CDR3 is 13 residues long. The germline V gene encodes CDR1 SGHRS and CDR2 YFSETQ. V lost 4 bases, J lost 6 bases, and 14 bases lay in between. The CDR3 reads CASSPLGPGEQYF. CDR3 coding DNA: TGCGCCAGCAGCCCCCTTGGGCCGGGCGAGCAGTACTTC.

The chain recombines TRBV27 with TRBJ2-3, with 9 bases lining up with TRBD2. This CDR3 comprises 16 residues. Germline V gene lookup returns CDR1 MNHEY and CDR2 SMNVEV (reference sequence). J was trimmed by 1 base and V by 2 bases; bases with no gene match: 4. The CDR3 loop is CASSLRTSACTDTQYF. The CDR3 DNA is TGTGCCAGCAGTTTACGGACTAGCGCTTGCACAGATACGCAGTATTTT.

This clonotype was observed once. The chain uses TRBV27 and TRBJ2-2; TRBD1 aligns across 10 bases. CDR1 and CDR2 from the germline V gene are MNHEY and SMNVEV (reference sequence). The CDR3 consists of 13 residues. V gave up 8 bases and J gave up 6 bases; unmatched junction bases: 3. The chain's CDR3 is CASGTGVAGELFF. The CDR3 region has the DNA TGTGCCAGCGGGACAGGGGTTGCCGGGGAGCTGTTTTTT.

This clonotype occurred many times. One end of the junction fails to match germline, which may point to a read error. The chain employs TRBV5-1 and TRBJ1-2, with TRBD1 as a possible D gene (6 bases). Germline values: CDR1 SGHRS, CDR2 YFSETQ. This CDR3 region has 15 residues. The CDR3 DNA follows: TGCGCCAGCAGTTTGGACGGGACACTTCCGGGTGGCTACACCTTC. Encoded protein: CASSLDGTLPGGYTF.

The sample holds a few counts of this clonotype. The rearrangement uses TRBV7-9 and TRBJ1-2; D is possibly TRBD1 (6 bases). Trimming stripped 4 bases from V and 5 bases from J, with 11 bases between. Looked up from germline, CDR1 is SEHNR and CDR2 is FQNEAQ (reference sequence). The CDR3 sequence is 13 residues long. The CDR3 loop reads CASSSIRGYGYTF. The CDR3 DNA is TGTGCCAGCAGCTCTATCAGGGGTTATGGCTACACCTTC.

The chain is built from TRBV19 and TRBJ2-7, with 7 bases fitting TRBD2. The CDR3 has 17 residues. V lost 1 base to trimming and J lost 0 bases; unmatched junction nucleotides: 9. The germline V gene has CDR1 LNHDA and CDR2 SQIVND (reference sequence). As DNA, the CDR3 is TGTGCCAGTAGTATAGTCGGGCTAGCGGACATCTCCTACGAGCAGTACTTC. Translation gives CASSIVGLADISYEQYF.